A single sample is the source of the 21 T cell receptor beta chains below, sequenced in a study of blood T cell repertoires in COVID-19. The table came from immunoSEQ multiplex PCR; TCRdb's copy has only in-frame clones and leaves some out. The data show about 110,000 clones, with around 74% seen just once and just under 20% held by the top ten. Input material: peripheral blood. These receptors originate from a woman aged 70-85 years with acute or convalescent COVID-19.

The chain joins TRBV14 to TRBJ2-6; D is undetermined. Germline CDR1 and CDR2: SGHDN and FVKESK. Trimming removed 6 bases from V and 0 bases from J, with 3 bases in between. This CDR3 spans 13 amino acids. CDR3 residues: CASRYSGANVLTF. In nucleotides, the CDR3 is TGTGCCAGCAGATACTCTGGGGCCAACGTCCTGACTTTC. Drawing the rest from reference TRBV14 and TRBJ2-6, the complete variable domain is EAGVTQFPSHSVIEKGQTVTLRCDPISGHDNLYWYRRVMGKEIKFLLHFVKESKQDESGMPNNRFLAERTGGTYSTLKVQPAELEDSGVYFCASRYSGANVLTFGAGSRLTVL.

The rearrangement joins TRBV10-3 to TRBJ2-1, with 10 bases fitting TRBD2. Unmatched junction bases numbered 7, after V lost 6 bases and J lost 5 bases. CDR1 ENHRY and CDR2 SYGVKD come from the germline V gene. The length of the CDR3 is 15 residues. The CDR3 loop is CAISSSGTSDNEQFF. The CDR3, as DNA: TGTGCCATCAGCAGTTCCGGGACTAGCGACAATGAGCAGTTCTTC.

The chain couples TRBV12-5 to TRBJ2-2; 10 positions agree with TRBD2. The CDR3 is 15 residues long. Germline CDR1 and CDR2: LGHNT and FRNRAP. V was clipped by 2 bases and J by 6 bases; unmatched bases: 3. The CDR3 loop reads CASGLSGGAAGELFF. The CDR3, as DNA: TGTGCTAGTGGTTTGAGCGGGGGGGCGGCCGGGGAGCTGTTTTTT. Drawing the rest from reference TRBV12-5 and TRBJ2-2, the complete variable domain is DARVTQTPRHKVTEMGQEVTMRCQPILGHNTVFWYRQTMMQGLELLAYFRNRAPLDDSGMPKDRFSAEMPDATLATLKIQPSEPRDSAVYFCASGLSGGAAGELFFGEGSRLTVL.

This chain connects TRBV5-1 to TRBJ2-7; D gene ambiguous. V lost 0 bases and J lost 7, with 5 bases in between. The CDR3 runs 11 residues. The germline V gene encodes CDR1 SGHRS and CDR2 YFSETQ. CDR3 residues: CASSLAREQYF. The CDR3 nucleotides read TGCGCCAGCAGCTTGGCGAGGGAGCAGTACTTC.

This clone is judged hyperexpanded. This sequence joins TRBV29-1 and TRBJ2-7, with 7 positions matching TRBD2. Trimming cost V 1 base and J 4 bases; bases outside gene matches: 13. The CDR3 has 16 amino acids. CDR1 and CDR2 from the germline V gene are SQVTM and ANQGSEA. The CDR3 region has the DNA TGCAGCGTTGAAGCGTCCCCAGCCGGGGGGAGGTACGAGCAGTACTTC. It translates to CSVEASPAGGRYEQYF.

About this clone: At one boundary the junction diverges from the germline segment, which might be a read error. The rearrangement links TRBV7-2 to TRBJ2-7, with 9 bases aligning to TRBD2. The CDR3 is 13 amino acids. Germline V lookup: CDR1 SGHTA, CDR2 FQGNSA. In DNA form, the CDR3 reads TGTGCCAGCAGCTTAGGCGTAGCGGGGGAGCTTGTTTTC. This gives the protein CASSLGVAGELVF.

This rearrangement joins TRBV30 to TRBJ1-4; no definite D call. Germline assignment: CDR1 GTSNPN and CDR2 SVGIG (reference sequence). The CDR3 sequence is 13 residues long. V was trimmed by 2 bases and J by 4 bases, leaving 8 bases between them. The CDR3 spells CAWSRSFNEKLFF. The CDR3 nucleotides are TGTGCCTGGAGTCGCAGTTTTAATGAAAAACTGTTTTTT.

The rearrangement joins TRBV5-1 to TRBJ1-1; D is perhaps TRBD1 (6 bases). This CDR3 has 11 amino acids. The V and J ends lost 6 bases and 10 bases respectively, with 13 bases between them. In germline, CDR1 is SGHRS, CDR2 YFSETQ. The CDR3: CASMNRVRAFF. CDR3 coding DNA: TGCGCCAGCATGAACAGGGTGAGAGCTTTCTTT.

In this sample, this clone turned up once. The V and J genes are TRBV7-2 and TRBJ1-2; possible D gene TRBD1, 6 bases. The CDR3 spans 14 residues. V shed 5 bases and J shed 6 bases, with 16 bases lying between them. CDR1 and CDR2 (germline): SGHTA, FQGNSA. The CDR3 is CASSRKTGPDGYTF. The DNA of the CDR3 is TGTGCCAGCAGCCGGAAAACAGGGCCCGATGGCTACACCTTC.

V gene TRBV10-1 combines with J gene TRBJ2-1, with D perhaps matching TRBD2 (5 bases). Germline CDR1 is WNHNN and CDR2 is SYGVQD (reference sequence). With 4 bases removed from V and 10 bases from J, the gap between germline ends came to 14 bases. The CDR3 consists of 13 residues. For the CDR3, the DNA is TGCGCCAGCAGTGTGGAGCTCCGAGGGGAGCAGTTCTTC. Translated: CASSVELRGEQFF.

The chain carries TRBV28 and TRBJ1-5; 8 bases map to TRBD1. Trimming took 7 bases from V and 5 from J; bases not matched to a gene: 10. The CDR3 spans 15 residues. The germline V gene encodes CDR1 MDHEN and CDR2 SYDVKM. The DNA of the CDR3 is TGTGCCAGCACCAACTCAGGGGGCACAGATCAGCCCCAGCATTTT. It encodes CASTNSGGTDQPQHF.

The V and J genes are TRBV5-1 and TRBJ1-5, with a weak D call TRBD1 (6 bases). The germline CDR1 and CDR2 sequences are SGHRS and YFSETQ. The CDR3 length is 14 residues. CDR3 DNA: TGCCCCCGCCGCCGCGGCGGGGGGCAGCAGCCCCAGCATTTT. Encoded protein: CPRRRGGGQQPQHF.

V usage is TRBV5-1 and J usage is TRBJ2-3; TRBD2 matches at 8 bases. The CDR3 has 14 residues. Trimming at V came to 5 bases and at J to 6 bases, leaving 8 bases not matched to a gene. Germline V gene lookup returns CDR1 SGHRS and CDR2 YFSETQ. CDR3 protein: CASRVTGGPDTQYF. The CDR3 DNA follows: TGCGCCAGCAGGGTAACGGGGGGGCCGGATACGCAGTATTTT.

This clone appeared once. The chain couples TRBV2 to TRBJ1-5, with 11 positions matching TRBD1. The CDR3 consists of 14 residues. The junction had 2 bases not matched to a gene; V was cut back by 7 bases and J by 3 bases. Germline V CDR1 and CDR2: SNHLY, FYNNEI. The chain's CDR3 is CASKDRGPNQPQHF. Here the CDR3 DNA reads TGTGCCAGCAAGGACAGGGGGCCCAATCAGCCCCAGCATTTT.

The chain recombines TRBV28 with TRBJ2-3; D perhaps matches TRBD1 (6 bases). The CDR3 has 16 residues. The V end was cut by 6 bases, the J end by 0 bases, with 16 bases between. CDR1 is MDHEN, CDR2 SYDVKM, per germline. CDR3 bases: TGTGCCAGCAGCCAAAGGACAGACTCTAGCACAGATACGCAGTATTTT. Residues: CASSQRTDSSTDTQYF. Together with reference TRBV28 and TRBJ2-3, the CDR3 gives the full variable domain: DVKVTQSSRYLVKRTGEKVFLECVQDMDHENMFWYRQDPGLGLRLIYFSYDVKMKEKGDIPEGYSVSREKKERFSLILESASTNQTSMYLCASSQRTDSSTDTQYFGPGTRLTVL.

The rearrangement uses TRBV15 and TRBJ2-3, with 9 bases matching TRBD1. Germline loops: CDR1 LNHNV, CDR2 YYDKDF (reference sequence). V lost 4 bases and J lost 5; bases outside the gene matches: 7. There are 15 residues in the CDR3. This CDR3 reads CATSIRQGVLDTQYF. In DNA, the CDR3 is TGTGCCACCAGCATAAGACAGGGGGTCTTAGATACGCAGTATTTT. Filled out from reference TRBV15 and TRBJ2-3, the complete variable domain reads DAMVIQNPRYQVTQFGKPVTLSCSQTLNHNVMYWYQQKSSQAPKLLFHYYDKDFNNEADTPDNFQSRRPNTSFCFLDIRSPGLGDTAMYLCATSIRQGVLDTQYFGPGTRLTVL.

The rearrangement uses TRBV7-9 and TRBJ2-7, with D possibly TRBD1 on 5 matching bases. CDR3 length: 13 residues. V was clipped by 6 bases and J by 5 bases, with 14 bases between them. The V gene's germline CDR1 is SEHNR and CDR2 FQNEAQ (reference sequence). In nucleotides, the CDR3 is TGTGCCAGCAGTCCAAACAGGATGGACGAGCAGTACTTC. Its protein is CASSPNRMDEQYF.

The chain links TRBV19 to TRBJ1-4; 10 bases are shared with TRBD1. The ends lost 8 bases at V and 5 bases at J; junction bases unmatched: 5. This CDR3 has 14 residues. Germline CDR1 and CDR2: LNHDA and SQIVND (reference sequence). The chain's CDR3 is CASDRGRVNEKLFF. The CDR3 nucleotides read TGTGCCAGTGACAGGGGGCGCGTGAATGAAAAACTGTTTTTT.

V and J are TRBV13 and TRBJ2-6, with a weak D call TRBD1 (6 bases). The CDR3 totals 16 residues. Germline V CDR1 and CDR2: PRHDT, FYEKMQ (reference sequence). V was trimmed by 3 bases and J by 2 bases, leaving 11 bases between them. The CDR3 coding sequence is TGTGCCAGCAGCTTCCAGGGGAGCACTGGGGCCAACGTCCTGACTTTC. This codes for CASSFQGSTGANVLTF.

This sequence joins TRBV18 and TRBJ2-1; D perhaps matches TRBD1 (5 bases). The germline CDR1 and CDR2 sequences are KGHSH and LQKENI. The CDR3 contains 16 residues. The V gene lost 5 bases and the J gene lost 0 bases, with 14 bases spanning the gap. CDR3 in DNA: TGTGCCAGCTCAGCTTACAGGTCTAGCTCCTACAATGAGCAGTTCTTC. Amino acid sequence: CASSAYRSSSYNEQFF.

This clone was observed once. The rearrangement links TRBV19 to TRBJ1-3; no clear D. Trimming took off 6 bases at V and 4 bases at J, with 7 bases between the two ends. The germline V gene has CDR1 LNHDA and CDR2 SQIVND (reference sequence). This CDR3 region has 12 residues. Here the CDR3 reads CASRDTGNTIYF. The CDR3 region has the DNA TGTGCCAGTAGAGACACCGGAAACACCATATATTTT.